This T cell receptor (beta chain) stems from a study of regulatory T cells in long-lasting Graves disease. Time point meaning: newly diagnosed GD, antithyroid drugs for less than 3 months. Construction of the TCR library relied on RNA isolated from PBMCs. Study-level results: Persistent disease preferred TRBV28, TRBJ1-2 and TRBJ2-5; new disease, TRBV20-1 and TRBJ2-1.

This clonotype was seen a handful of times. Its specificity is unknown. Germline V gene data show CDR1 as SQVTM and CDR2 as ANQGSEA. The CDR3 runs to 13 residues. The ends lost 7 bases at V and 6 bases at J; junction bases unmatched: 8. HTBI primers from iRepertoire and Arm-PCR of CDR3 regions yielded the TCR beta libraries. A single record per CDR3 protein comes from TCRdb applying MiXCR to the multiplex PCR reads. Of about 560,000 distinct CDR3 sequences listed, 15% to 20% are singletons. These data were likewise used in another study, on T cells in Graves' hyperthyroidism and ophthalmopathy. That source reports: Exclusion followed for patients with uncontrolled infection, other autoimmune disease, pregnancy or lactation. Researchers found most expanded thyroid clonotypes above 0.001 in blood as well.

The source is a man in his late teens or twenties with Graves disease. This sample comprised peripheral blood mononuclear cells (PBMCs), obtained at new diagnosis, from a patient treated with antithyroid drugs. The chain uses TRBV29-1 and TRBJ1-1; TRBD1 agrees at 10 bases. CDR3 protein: CSAHRGQGSEAFF. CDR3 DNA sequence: TGCAGCGCGCACCGGGGACAGGGGTCTGAAGCTTTCTTT.